This T cell receptor (beta chain) was identified during a study of control samples from healthy donors and cancer patients. Germline V lookup: CDR1 MNHEY, CDR2 SMNVEV (reference sequence). Germline trimming cut 2 bases from V and 3 bases from J; bases unmatched to any gene: 12. This CDR3 contains 19 residues. The data were produced by immunoSEQ multiplex PCR, yet TCRdb's version contains in-frame clones alone and is incomplete. The table shows some 120,000 clones, with around 87% occurring only once. Specimen: blood. The sequence derives from a man aged 55-75 years in good health. The chain recombines TRBV27 with TRBJ2-3; 12 bases map to TRBD2. CDR3 sequence (DNA): TGTGCCAGCAGTTTACGGTCCCCCGGACTAGCGGGGAATACAGATACGCAGTATTTT. It translates to CASSLRSPGLAGNTDTQYF.